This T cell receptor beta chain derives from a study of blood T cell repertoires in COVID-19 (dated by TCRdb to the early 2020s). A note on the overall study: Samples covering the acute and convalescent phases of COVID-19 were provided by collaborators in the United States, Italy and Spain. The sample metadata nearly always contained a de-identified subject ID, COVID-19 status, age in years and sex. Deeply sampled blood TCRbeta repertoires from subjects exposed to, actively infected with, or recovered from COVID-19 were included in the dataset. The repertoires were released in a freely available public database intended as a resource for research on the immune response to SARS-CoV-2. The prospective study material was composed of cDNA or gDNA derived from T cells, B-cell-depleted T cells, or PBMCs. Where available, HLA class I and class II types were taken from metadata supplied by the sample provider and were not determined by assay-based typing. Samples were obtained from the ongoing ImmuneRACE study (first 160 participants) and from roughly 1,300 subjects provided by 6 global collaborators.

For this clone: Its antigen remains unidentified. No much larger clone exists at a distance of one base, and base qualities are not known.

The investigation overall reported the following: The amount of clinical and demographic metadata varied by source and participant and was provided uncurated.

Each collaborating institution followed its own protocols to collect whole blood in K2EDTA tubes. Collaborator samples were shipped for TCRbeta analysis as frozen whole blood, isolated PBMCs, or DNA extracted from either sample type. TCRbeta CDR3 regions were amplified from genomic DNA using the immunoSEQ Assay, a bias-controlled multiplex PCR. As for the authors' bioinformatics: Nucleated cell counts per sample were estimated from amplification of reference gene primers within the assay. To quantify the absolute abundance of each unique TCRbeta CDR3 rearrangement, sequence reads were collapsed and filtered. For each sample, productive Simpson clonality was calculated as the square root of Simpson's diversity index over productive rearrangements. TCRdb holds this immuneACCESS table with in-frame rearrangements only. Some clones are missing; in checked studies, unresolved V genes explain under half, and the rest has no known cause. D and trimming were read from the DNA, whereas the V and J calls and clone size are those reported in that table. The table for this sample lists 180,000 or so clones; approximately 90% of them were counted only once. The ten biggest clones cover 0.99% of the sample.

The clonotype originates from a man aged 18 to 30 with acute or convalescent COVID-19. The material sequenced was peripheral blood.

The nucleotide sequence reads as follows: TGTGCCAGCAGCCTAGGCGGGATCGGGGCCCCGACGGGCTACACCTTC. It translates to CASSLGGIGAPTGYTF. The V and J genes are TRBV7-9 and TRBJ1-2, with a weak D call of TRBD1 (5 bases match). Deletion took 5 bases off V and 8 bases off J, with a span of 24 bases between the germline ends. The CDR3 sequence holds 16 residues, the cysteine and phenylalanine included. CDR3 DNA only is kept here, 48 bases in frame from base 1. Taken from the germline V gene (reference sequence), the CDR1 and CDR2 loops are SEHNR and FQNEAQ.